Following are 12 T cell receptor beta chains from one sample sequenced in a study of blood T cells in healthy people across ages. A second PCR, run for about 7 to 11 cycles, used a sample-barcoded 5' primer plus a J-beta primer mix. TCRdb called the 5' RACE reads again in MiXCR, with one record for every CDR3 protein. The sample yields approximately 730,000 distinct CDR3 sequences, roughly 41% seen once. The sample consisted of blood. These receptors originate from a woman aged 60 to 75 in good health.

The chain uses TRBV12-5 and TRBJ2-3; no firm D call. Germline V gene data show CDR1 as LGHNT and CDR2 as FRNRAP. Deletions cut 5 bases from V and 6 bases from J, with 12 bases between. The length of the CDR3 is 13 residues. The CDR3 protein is CASGQSWSDTQYF. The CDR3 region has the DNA TGTGCTAGTGGTCAGTCGTGGTCGGATACGCAGTATTTT.

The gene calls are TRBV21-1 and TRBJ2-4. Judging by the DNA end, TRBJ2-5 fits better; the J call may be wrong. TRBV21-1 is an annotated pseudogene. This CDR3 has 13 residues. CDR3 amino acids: CASSKRRKETQYF. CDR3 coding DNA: TGTGCCAGCAGCAAAAGACGGAAGGAGACCCAGTACTTC.

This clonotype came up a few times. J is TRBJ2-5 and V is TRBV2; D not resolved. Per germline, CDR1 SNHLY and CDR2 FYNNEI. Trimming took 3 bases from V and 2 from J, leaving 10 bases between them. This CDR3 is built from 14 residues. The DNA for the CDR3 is TGTGCCAGCAGTGACCCGAGGCAGCAAGAGACCCAGTACTTC. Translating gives CASSDPRQQETQYF. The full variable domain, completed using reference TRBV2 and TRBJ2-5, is EPEVTQTPSHQVTQMGQEVILRCVPISNHLYFYWYRQILGQKVEFLVSFYNNEISEKSEIFDDQFSVERPDGSNFTLKIRSTKLEDSAMYFCASSDPRQQETQYFGPGTRLLVL.

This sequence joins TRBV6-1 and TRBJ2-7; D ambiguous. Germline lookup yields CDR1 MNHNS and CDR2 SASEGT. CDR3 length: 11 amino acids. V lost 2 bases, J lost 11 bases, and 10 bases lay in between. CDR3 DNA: TGTGCCAGCAGTGAATGGCCCGACGAGTACTTC. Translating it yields CASSEWPDEYF.

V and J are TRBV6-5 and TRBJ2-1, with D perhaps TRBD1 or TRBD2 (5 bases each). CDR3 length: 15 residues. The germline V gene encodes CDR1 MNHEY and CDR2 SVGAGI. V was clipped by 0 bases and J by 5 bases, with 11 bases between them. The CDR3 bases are TGTGCCAGCAGTTACTCCCCCCGGGGCAACAATGAGCAGTTCTTC. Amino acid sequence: CASSYSPRGNNEQFF.

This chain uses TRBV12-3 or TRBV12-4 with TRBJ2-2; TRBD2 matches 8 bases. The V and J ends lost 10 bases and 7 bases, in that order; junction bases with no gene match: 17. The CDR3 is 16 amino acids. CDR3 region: CAISPQSGGLNGELFF. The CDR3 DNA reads TGTGCCATCAGCCCTCAGAGCGGGGGATTAAACGGGGAGCTGTTTTTT.

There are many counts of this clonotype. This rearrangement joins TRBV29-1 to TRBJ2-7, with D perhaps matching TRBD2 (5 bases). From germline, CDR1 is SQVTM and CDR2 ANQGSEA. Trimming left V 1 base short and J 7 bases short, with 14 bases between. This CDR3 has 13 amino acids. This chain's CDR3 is CSVEGQTPGEQYF. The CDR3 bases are TGCAGCGTTGAAGGACAAACACCGGGAGAGCAGTACTTC.

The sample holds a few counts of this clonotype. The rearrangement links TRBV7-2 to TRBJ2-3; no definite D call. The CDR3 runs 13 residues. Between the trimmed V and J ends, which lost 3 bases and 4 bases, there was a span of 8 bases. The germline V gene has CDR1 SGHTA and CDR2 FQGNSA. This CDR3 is CASSLVSADTQYF. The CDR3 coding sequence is TGTGCCAGCAGCTTGGTTTCGGCAGATACGCAGTATTTT.

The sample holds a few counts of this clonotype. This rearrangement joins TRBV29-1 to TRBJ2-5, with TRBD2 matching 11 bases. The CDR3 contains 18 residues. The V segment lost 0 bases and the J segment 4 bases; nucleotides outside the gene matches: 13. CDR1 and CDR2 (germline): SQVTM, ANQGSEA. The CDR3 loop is CSVEDPRKLAGVGETQYF. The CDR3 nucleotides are TGCAGCGTTGAAGATCCGAGAAAACTAGCGGGGGTAGGAGAGACCCAGTACTTC.

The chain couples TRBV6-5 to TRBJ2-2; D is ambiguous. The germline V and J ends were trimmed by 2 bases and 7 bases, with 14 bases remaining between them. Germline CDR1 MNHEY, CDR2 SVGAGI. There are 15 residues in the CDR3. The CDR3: CASSYPASVGGELFF. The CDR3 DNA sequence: TGTGCCAGCAGTTACCCAGCCTCCGTGGGCGGGGAGCTGTTTTTT.

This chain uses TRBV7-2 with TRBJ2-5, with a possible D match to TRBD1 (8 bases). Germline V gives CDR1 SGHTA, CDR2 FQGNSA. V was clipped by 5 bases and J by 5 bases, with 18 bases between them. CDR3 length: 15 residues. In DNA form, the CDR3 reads TGTGCCAGCAGCAAACAGGGGGGGGCGGGGGAGACCCAGTACTTC. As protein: CASSKQGGAGETQYF.

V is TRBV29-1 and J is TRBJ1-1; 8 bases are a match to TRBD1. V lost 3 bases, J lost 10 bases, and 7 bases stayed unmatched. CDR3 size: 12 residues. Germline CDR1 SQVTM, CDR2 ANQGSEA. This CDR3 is CSVEGPDRAAFF. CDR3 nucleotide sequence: TGCAGCGTTGAGGGGCCGGACAGGGCAGCTTTCTTT.